This T cell receptor (beta chain) came from a study of CD8 T cells in Susac syndrome. Findings and limits, study-wide: The TCR sequencing and HLA analysis in the study involved a relatively small number of individuals, as the study acknowledged.

Trimming cost V 4 bases and J 4 bases, with 8 bases left between them. The CDR3 is 12 amino acids. Germline loops: CDR1 SQVTM, CDR2 ANQGSEA. Concerning this clonotype itself: Its specificity is unknown.

Age- and sex-matched healthy donors served as the control group. RNA was extracted with the RNeasy kit, and a quantity of roughly 0.5 to 1 ug was reverse transcribed using random hexamers. Across 54 Vbeta and 13 Jbeta, TCR beta CDR3 was amplified with immunoSEQ multiplex PCR. TCRdb reprocessed the immunoSEQ multiplex PCR reads with MiXCR, giving one entry per CDR3 protein. The table has roughly 150,000 distinct CDR3 sequences, 92% seen once. The material sequenced was CD4+ T cells from PBMCs. The TCR was taken from a human donor in good health. The chain links TRBV29-1 to TRBJ1-5; D might be TRBD1 (5 bases). CDR3: CSVGGVNQPQHF. As DNA, the CDR3 is TGCAGCGTTGGGGGGGTGAATCAGCCCCAGCATTTT.